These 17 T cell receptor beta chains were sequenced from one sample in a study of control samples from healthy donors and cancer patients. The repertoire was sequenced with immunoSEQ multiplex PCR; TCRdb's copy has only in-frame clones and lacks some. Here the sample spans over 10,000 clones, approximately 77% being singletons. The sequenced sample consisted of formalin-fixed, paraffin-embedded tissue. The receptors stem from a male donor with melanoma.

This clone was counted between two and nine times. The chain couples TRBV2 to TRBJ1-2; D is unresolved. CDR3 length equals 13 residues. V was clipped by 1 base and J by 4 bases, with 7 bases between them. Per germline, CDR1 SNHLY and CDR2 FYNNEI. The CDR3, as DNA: TGTGCCAGCAGTGAAGGACTGGTCTATGGCTACACCTTC. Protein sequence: CASSEGLVYGYTF.

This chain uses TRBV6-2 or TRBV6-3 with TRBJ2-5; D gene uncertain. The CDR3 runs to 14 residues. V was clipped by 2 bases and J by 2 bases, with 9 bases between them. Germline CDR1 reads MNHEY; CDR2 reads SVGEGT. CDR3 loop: CASSYAAAQETQYF. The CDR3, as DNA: TGTGCCAGCAGTTACGCCGCAGCGCAAGAGACCCAGTACTTC.

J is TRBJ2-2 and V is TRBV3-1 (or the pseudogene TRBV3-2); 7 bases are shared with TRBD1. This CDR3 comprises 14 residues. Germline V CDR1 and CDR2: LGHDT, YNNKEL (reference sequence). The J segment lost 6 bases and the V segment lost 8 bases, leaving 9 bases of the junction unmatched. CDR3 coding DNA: TGTGCCAGCGGGACAGTGTTTACAGCCGGGGAGCTGTTTTTT. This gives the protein CASGTVFTAGELFF.

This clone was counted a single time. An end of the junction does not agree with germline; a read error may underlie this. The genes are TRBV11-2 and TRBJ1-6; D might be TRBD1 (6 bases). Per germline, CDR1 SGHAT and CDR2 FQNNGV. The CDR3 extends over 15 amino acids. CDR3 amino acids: CASSLGTRNNSPLHF. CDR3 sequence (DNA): TGTGCCAGCAGCCTTGGGACAAGGAATAACTCACCCCTCCACTTT.

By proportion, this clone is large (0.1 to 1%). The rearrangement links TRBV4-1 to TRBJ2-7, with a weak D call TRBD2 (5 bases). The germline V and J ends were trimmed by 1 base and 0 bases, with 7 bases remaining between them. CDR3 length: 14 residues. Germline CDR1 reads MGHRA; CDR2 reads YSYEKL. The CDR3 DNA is TGCGCCAGCAGCCAAGTCGGGATCTCCTACGAGCAGTACTTC. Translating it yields CASSQVGISYEQYF.

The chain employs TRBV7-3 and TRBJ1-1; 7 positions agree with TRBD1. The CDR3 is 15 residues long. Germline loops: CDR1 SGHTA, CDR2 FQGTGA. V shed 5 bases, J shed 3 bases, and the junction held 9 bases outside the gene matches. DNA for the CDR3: TGTGCCAGCAGCGTACGAGGGGGCCGGCACACTGAAGCTTTCTTT. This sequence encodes CASSVRGGRHTEAFF.

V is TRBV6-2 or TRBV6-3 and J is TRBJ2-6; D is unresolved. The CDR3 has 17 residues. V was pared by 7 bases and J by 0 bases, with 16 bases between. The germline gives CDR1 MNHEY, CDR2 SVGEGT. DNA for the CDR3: TGTGCCAGCAACCCACTCATCCAGAGCTCTGGGGCCAACGTCCTGACTTTC. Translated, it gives CASNPLIQSSGANVLTF.

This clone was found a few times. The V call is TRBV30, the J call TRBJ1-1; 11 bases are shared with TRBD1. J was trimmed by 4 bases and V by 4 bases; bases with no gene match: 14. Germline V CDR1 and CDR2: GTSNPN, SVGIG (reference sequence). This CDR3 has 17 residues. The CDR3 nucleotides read TGTGCCTGGACTACAGGGGGGACAGGGGGTTTAAGCACTGAAGCTTTCTTT. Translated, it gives CAWTTGGTGGLSTEAFF.

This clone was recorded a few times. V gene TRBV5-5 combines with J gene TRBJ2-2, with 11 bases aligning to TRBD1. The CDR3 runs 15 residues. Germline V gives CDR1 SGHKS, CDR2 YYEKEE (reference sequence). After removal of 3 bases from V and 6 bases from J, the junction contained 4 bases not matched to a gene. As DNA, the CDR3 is TGTGCCAGCAGCTGGACAGGGGGCTGGGCCGGGGAGCTGTTTTTT. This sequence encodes CASSWTGGWAGELFF.

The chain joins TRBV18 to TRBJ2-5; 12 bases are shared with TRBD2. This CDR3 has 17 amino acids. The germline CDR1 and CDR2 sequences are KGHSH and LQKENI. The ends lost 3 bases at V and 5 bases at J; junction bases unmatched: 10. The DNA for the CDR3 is TGTGCCAGCTCACCTTCTAGCGGGGGGGCCCTCGGCGAGACCCAGTACTTC. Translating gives CASSPSSGGALGETQYF.

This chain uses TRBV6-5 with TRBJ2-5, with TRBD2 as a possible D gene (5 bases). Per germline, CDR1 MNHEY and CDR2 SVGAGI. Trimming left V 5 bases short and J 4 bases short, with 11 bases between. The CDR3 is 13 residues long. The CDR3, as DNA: TGTGCCAGCAGTCGGACTGGAGGAGAGACCCAGTACTTC. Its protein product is CASSRTGGETQYF.

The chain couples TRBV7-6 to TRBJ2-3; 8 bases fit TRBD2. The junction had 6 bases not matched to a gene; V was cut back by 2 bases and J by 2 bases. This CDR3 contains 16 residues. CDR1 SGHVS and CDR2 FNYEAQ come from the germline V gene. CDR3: CASSLFGGGITDTQYF. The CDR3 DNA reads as TGTGCCAGCAGCTTATTCGGCGGGGGGATCACAGATACGCAGTATTTT.

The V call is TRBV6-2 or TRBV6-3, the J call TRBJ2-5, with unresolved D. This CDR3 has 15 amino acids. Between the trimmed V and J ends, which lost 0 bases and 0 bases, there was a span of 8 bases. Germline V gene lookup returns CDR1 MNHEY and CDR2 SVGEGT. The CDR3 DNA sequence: TGTGCCAGCAGTTACTCGCTCCAGTACCAAGAGACCCAGTACTTC. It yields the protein CASSYSLQYQETQYF.

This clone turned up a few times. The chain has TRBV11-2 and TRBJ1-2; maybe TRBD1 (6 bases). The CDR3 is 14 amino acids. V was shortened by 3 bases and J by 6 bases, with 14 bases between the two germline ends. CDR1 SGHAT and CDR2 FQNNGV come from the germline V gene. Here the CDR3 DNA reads TGTGCCAGCAGCTTTACCGGGGGCCCCCATGGCTACACCTTC. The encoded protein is CASSFTGGPHGYTF.

CDR3 protein: CASSLGANTGELFF. As DNA, the CDR3 is TGTGCCAGCAGCTTGGGGGCGAACACCGGGGAGCTGTTTTTT. V gene TRBV7-9 combines with J gene TRBJ2-2; the D gene could be TRBD1 or TRBD2 (5 bases each). CDR1 is SEHNR and CDR2 is FQNEAQ in the germline V gene (reference sequence). V lost 3 bases to trimming and J lost 0 bases, with 5 bases between them. This CDR3 region has 14 residues.

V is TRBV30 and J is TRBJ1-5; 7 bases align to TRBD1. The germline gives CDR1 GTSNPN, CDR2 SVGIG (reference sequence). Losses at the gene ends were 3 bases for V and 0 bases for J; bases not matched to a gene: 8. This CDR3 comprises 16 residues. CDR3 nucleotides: TGTGCCTGGAGCGACGGGACAGCGAATAGCAATCAGCCCCAGCATTTT. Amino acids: CAWSDGTANSNQPQHF. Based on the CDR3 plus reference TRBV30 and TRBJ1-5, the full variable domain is SQTIHQWPATLVQPVGSPLSLECTVEGTSNPNLYWYRQAAGRGLQLLFYSVGIGQISSEVPQNLSASRPQDRQFILSSKKLLLSDSGFYLCAWSDGTANSNQPQHFGDGTRLSIL.

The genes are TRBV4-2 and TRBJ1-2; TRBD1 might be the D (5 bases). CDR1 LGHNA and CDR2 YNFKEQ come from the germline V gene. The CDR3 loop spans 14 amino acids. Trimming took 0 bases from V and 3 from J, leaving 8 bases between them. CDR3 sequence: CASSQDARDYGYTF. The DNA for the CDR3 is TGTGCCAGCAGCCAAGATGCCAGGGACTATGGCTACACCTTC.